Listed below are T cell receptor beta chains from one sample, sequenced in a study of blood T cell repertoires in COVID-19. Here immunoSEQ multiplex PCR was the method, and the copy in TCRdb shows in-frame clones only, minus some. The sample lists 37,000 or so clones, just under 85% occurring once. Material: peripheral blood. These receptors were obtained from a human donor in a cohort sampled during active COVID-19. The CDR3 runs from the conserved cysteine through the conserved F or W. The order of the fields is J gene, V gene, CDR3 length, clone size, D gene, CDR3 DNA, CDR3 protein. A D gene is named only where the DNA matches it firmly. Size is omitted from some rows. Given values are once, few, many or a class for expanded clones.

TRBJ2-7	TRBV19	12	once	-	TGTGCCAGTAGTATACAGGGTTACGAGCAGTACTTC	CASSIQGYEQYF
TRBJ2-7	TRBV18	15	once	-	TGTGCCAGCTCACCGGAGCCAGGGCCAGCAGCCGAGCAGTACTTC	CASSPEPGPAAEQYF
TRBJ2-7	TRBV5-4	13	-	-	TGTGCCAGCAGCTTACAGGGCTCCTACGAGCAGTACTTC	CASSLQGSYEQYF
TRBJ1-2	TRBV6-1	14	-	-	TGTGCCAGCAGTGAATTCGGGAGGGGCTATGGCTACACCTTC	CASSEFGRGYGYTF
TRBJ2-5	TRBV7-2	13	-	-	TGTGCCAGCAGCACGCGGGCTCGGGAGACCCAGTACTTC	CASSTRARETQYF
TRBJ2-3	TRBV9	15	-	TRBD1	TGTGCCAGCAGCGTAGGGGGACAGGGGTCAGATACGCAGTATTTT	CASSVGGQGSDTQYF
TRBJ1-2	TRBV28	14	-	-	TGTGCCAGCAGTTTAGGAGGGAGGGTCTATGGCTACACCTTC	CASSLGGRVYGYTF
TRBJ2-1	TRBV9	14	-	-	TGTGCCAGCAGCGTAGGCCTCGGTTCCGATGAGCAGTTCTTC	CASSVGLGSDEQFF
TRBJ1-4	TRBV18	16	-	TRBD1	TGTGCCAGCTCACCTCAGTCCGGGACAGTCTATGAAAAACTGTTTTTT	CASSPQSGTVYEKLFF
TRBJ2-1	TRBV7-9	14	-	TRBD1	TGTGCCAGCAGCACACGACAGGGGTACAATGAGCAGTTCTTC	CASSTRQGYNEQFF
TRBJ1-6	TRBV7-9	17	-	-	TGTGCCAGCAGCCCCACGAGGACTCTAAGTAATAATTCACCCCTCCACTTT	CASSPTRTLSNNSPLHF
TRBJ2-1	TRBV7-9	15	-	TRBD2	TGTGCCAGCAGCGCCGGGACTAGCGGGGGGAATGAGCAGTTCTTC	CASSAGTSGGNEQFF
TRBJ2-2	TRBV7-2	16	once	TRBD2	TGTGCCAGCAGCTTTACTAGCGGGGGGGCGTCCGGGGAGCTGTTTTTT	CASSFTSGGASGELFF
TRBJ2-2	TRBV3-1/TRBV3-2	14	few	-	TGTGCCAGCAGCCAAGGTCTGAGCACCGGGGAGCTGTTTTTT	CASSQGLSTGELFF
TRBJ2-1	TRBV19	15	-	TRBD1	TGTGCCAGTAGCCAGGGACAGGGGGCCCATAATGAGCAGTTCTTC	CASSQGQGAHNEQFF
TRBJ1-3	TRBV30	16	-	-	TGTGCCTGGAGTGTAAATGGGGGGAGCTCTGGAAACACCATATATTTT	CAWSVNGGSSGNTIYF
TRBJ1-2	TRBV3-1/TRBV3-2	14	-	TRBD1	TGTGCCAGCAGCCAAGAGGACAGGGCTGGGGGCTACACCTTC	CASSQEDRAGGYTF
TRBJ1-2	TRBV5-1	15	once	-	TGCGCCAGCAGCTTGGACAGCTCCGGGGGGTATGGCTACACCTTC	CASSLDSSGGYGYTF
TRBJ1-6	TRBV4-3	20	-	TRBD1	TGCGCCAGCAGCCAAGCCTACGCCGGGACAGCGAGCTCCTATAATTCACCCCTCCACTTT	CASSQAYAGTASSYNSPLHF
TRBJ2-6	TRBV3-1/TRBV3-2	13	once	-	TGTGCCAGCAGCCCATCTGGGGCCAACGTCCTGACTTTC	CASSPSGANVLTF
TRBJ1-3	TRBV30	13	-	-	TGTGCCTGGAGTGTACAGTACGGAAACACCATATATTTT	CAWSVQYGNTIYF
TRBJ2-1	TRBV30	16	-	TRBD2	TGTGCCTGGAGTTTGCGGGGGGGCCGGGACTACAATGAGCAGTTCTTC	CAWSLRGGRDYNEQFF
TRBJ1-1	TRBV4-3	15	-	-	TGCGCCAGCAGCCAAGATAGGGCGCCAGGGGCTGAAGCTTTCTTT	CASSQDRAPGAEAFF
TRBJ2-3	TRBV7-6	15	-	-	TGTGCCAGCAGCTTAGGGGGGACTTACACAGATACGCAGTATTTT	CASSLGGTYTDTQYF
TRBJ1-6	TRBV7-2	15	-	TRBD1	TGTGCCAGCAGCCCACTGACAGGGGGTTATTCACCCCTCCACTTT	CASSPLTGGYSPLHF
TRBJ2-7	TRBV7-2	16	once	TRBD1	TGTGCCAGCAGCAGAGTGACAGGGGGCAGTTCCTACGAGCAGTACTTC	CASSRVTGGSSYEQYF
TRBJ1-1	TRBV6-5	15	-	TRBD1	TGTGCCAGCAGGGACCTAGGGGGCTTGAACACTGAAGCTTTCTTT	CASRDLGGLNTEAFF
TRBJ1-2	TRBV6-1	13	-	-	TGTGCCAGCAGTGAAGTAGGGGTTAGGGGCTACACCTTC	CASSEVGVRGYTF
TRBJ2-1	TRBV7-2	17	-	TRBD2	TGTGCCAGCAGCTTGTACCGAAGTAGCGGGGGGGCAAATGAGCAGTTCTTC	CASSLYRSSGGANEQFF
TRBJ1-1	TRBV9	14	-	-	TGTGCCAGCAGCCCCAGGGAAGAGAACACTGAAGCTTTCTTT	CASSPREENTEAFF
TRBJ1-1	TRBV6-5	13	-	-	TGTGCCAGCAGTTTGGCCCCGGGCACTGAAGCTTTCTTT	CASSLAPGTEAFF
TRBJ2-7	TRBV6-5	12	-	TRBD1	TGTGCCACAATCTGGGACAGGGCACAGCAGTACTTC	CATIWDRAQQYF
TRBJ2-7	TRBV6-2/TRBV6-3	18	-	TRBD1	TGTGCCAGCAGTTCCCTGGACAGGGGCCGCCTTACGGACTACGAGCAGTACTTC	CASSSLDRGRLTDYEQYF
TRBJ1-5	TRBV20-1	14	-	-	TGCAGTGCTAGTACGGCGAGGCGGCATCAGCCCCAGCATTTT	CSASTARRHQPQHF
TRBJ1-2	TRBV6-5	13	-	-	TGTGCCAGGGCTTGGGCAAAAGAGAATGGCTACACCTTC	CARAWAKENGYTF
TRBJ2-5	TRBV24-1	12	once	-	TGTGCCACCAGTGATTCCGGAGAGACCCAGTACTTC	CATSDSGETQYF
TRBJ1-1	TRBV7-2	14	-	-	TGTGCCAGCAGCTTGGAAGGGGGATTGACTGAAGCTTTCTTT	CASSLEGGLTEAFF
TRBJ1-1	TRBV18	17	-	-	TGTGCCAGCTCACTGATGGACCTTCGAGGAAGGGGCACTGAAGCTTTCTTT	CASSLMDLRGRGTEAFF
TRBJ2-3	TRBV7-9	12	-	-	TGTGCCAGCAGCTTATCGACAGATACGCAGTATTTT	CASSLSTDTQYF
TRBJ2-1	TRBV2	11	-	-	TGTGCCAGCAATCTGTACAATGAGCAGTTCTTC	CASNLYNEQFF
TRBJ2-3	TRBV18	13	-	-	TGTGCCAGCCTTGGACTGTTTGCAGATACGCAGTATTTT	CASLGLFADTQYF
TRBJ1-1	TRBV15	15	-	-	TGTGCCACCAGCAGAGGGGGGCTTGGGAGCACTGAAGCTTTCTTT	CATSRGGLGSTEAFF
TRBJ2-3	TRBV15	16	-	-	TGTGCCACCAGCAGGGACAAGTTATTGGTCACAGATACGCAGTATTTT	CATSRDKLLVTDTQYF
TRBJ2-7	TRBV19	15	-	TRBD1	TGTGCCAGTAGGCCCCCTACAGGGGGAACTGACGAGCAGTACTTC	CASRPPTGGTDEQYF
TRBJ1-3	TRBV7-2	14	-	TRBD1	TGTGCCAGCAGCCCCAACGGACAGGGCTACACCATATATTTT	CASSPNGQGYTIYF
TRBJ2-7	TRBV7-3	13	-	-	TGTGCCAGCAGCTTAAAAAGAGGGAGCGAGCAGTACTTC	CASSLKRGSEQYF
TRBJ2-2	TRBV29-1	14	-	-	TGCAGCGTTGAAGGGGAGCGGATCACCGGGGAGCTGTTTTTT	CSVEGERITGELFF
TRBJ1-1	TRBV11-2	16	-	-	TGTGCCAGCAGCTTAGCCCCCCGGGGTCCCGAGACTGAAGCTTTCTTT	CASSLAPRGPETEAFF